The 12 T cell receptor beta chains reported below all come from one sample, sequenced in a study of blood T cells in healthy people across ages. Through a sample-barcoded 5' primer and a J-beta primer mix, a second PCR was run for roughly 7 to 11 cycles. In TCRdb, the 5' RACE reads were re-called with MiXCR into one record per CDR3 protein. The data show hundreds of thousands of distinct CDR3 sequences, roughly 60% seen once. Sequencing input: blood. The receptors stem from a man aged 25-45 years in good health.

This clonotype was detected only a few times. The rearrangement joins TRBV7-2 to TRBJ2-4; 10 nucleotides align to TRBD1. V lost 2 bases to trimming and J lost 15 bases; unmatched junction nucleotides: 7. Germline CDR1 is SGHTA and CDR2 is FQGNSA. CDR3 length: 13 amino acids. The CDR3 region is CASSLWGRDRGYF. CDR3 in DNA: TGTGCCAGCAGCTTATGGGGACGGGACAGGGGGTACTTC.

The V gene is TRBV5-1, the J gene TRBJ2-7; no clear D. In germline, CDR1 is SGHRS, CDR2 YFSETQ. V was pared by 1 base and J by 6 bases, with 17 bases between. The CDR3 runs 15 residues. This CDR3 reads CASSLIETPSGEQYF. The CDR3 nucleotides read TGCGCCAGCAGCTTGATTGAAACCCCCTCGGGCGAGCAGTACTTC.

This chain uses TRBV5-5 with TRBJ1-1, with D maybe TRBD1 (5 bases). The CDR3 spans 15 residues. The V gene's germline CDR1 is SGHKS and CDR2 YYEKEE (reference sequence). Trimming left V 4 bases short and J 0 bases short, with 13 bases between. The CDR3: CASSRTDTMNTEAFF. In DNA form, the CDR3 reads TGTGCCAGCAGCCGAACGGACACAATGAACACTGAAGCTTTCTTT.

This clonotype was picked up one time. CDR3 region: CATSSGQGAAEAFF. CDR3 sequence (DNA): TGTGCCACCAGCAGTGGGCAGGGAGCGGCTGAAGCTTTCTTT. The chain joins TRBV15 to TRBJ1-1; D perhaps matches TRBD1 (5 bases). The CDR3 is made up of 14 amino acids. Trimming took 3 bases from V and 6 from J, leaving 14 bases between them. Germline V gene sequence: CDR1 LNHNV, CDR2 YYDKDF (reference sequence). Complete variable domain (other parts from reference TRBV15 and TRBJ1-1): DAMVIQNPRYQVTQFGKPVTLSCSQTLNHNVMYWYQQKSSQAPKLLFHYYDKDFNNEADTPDNFQSRRPNTSFCFLDIRSPGLGDTAMYLCATSSGQGAAEAFFGQGTRLTVV.

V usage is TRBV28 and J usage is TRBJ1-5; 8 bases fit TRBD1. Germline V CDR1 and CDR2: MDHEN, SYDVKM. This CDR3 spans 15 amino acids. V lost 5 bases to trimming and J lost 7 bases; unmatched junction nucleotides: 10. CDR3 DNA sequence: TGTGCCAGCAGTCCAGGACAGGGAGGAAGGCAGCCCCAGCATTTT. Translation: CASSPGQGGRQPQHF.

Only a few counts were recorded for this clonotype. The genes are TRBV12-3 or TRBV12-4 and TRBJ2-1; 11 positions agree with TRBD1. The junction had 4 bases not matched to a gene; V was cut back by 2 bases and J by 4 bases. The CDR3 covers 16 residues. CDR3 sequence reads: CASSLWGTGGYNEQFF. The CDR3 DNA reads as TGTGCCAGCAGTTTATGGGGGACAGGGGGTTACAATGAGCAGTTCTTC.

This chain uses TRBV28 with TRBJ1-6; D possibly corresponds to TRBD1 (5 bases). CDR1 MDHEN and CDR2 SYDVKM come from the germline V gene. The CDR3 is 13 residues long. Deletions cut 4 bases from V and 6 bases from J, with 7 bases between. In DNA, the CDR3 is TGTGCCAGCAGTTCAGGGTTTAATTCACCCCTCCACTTT. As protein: CASSSGFNSPLHF.

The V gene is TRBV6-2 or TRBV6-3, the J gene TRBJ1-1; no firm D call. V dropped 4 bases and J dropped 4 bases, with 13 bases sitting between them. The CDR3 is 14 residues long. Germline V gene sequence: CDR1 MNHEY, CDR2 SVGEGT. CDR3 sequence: CASSCPHGGTEAFF. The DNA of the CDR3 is TGTGCCAGCAGTTGCCCCCATGGAGGCACTGAAGCTTTCTTT.

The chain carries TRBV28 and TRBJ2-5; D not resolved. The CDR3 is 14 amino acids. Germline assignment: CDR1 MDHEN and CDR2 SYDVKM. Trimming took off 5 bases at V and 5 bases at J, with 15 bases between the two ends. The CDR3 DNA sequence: TGTGCCAGCAGTGTCTCCTCCTTTGGGGAGACCCAGTACTTC. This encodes CASSVSSFGETQYF.

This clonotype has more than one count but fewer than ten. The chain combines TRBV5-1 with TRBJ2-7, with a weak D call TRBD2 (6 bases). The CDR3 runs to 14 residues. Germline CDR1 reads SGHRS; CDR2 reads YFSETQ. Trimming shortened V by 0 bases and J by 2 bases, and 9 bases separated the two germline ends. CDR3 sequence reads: CASSLEPGAYEQYF. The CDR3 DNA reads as TGCGCCAGCAGCTTGGAGCCGGGGGCCTACGAGCAGTACTTC.

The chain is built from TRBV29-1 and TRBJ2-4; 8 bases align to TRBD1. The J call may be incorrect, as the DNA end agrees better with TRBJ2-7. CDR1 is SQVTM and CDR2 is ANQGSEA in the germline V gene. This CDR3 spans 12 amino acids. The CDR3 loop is CSVRDRFYEQYF. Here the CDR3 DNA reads TGCAGCGTCAGGGACAGGTTCTACGAGCAGTACTTC.

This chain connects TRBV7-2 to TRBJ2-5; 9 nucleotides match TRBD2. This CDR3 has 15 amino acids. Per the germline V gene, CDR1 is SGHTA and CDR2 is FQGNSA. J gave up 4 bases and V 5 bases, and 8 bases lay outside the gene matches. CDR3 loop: CASSLREGLPETQYF. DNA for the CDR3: TGTGCCAGCAGCCTGCGGGAGGGCCTGCCAGAGACCCAGTACTTC.